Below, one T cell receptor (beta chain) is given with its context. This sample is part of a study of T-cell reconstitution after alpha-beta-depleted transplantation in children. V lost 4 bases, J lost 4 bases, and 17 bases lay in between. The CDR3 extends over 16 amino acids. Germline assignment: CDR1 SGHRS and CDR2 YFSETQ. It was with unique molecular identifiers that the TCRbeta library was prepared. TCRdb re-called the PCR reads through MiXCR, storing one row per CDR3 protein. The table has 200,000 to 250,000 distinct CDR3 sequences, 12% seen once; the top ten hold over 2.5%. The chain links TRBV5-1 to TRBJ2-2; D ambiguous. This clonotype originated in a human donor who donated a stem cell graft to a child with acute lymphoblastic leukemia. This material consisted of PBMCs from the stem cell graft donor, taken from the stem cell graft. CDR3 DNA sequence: TGCGCCAGCAGCCCTGCGCCAACTAAGGGCACCGGGGAGCTGTTTTTT. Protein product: CASSPAPTKGTGELFF.